The 19 T cell receptor beta chains reported below all come from one sample, sequenced in a study of resident and recirculating memory T cells in vitiligo. Clones were read by immunoSEQ multiplex PCR, and TCRdb kept only the in-frame ones, dropping some. The table lists 75,000 to 95,000 clones, about 90% of them singletons. Material for sequencing was blood. These receptors were taken from a male donor with vitiligo.

Turning to this clone: One end of the junction does not line up with germline, which may come from a read error. The chain's CDR3 is CASSLYRGVKTEAFF. CDR3 DNA sequence: TGTGCCAGCAGTCTTTACAGGGGAGTGAAGACTGAAGCTTTCTTT. The chain is built from TRBV28 and TRBJ1-1; TRBD1 matches at 7 bases. The V gene's germline CDR1 is MDHEN and CDR2 SYDVKM. This CDR3 is 15 amino acids long.

The chain links TRBV4-1 to TRBJ2-7; maybe TRBD2 (5 bases). Germline V lookup: CDR1 MGHRA, CDR2 YSYEKL. V was trimmed by 4 bases and J by 6 bases, leaving 13 bases between them. This CDR3 region has 13 residues. For the CDR3, the DNA is TGCGCCAGCAGCCCGACGAGGGCTGGCGAGCAGTACTTC. As protein: CASSPTRAGEQYF.

This rearrangement joins TRBV7-6 to TRBJ1-1, with D possibly TRBD1 on 6 matching bases. Germline V lookup: CDR1 SGHVS, CDR2 FNYEAQ. V shed 5 bases and J shed 1 base, with 17 bases lying between them. This CDR3 comprises 16 residues. The CDR3 DNA is TGTGCCAGCAGCCCAAACCCAACAGGGTGGAACACTGAAGCTTTCTTT. Protein product: CASSPNPTGWNTEAFF.

The chain has TRBV4-2 and TRBJ2-7; TRBD1 aligns across 9 bases. V shed 1 base, J shed 6 bases, and the junction held 10 bases outside the gene matches. The V gene's germline CDR1 is LGHNA and CDR2 YNFKEQ. The CDR3 has 16 amino acids. The DNA of the CDR3 is TGTGCCAGCAGCCAAGGTCCCCCGGGACAGGGTAGCGAGCAGTACTTC. Translation: CASSQGPPGQGSEQYF.

The V call is TRBV7-9, the J call TRBJ2-4; no clear D. Trimming cost V 3 bases and J 12 bases, with 12 bases left between them. CDR3 size: 12 residues. Germline V gene sequence: CDR1 SEHNR, CDR2 FQNEAQ (reference sequence). CDR3 protein: CASSFGPENQYF. DNA for the CDR3: TGTGCCAGCAGCTTTGGGCCAGAAAATCAGTACTTC.

The chain employs TRBV27 and TRBJ2-1; 7 nucleotides match TRBD2. CDR1 and CDR2 (germline): MNHEY, SMNVEV (reference sequence). The CDR3 sequence is 14 residues long. Trimming at V came to 4 bases and at J to 5 bases, leaving 5 bases not matched to a gene. CDR3: CASSYQREDNEQFF. DNA for the CDR3: TGTGCCAGCAGTTACCAGCGGGAAGACAATGAGCAGTTCTTC.

V is TRBV28 and J is TRBJ2-7, with D perhaps matching TRBD2 (6 bases). This CDR3 contains 18 residues. Germline V gene lookup returns CDR1 MDHEN and CDR2 SYDVKM. V gave up 5 bases and J gave up 3 bases, with 26 bases separating them. CDR3 sequence reads: CASSPTLSPGDPIYEQYF. CDR3 DNA: TGTGCCAGCAGTCCAACACTCTCTCCGGGGGATCCCATCTACGAGCAGTACTTC.

The chain uses TRBV11-3 and TRBJ2-5; D perhaps matches TRBD2 (6 bases). The germline CDR1 and CDR2 sequences are SGHNT and YENEEA. The CDR3 has 17 residues. V was shortened by 2 bases and J by 5 bases, with 21 bases between the two germline ends. CDR3 coding DNA: TGTGCCAGCAGCTTAAACGGGTACGGGGGAGAGGGCGAGACCCAGTACTTC. It specifies CASSLNGYGGEGETQYF.

This chain joins TRBV28 and TRBJ1-5; 9 bases fit TRBD1. The junction had 13 bases not matched to a gene; V was cut back by 7 bases and J by 6 bases. From germline, CDR1 is MDHEN and CDR2 SYDVKM. CDR3 size: 16 residues. As DNA, the CDR3 is TGTGCCAGCAACGGACAGGGGACCCGGGTGGGTCAGCCCCAGCATTTT. It specifies CASNGQGTRVGQPQHF.

DNA of the CDR3: TGTGCCAGCCAACCGGGTGGAGTTTTCTACGAGCAGTACTTC. This sequence encodes CASQPGGVFYEQYF. This chain joins TRBV25-1 and TRBJ2-7; D uncertain. V was trimmed by 8 bases and J by 3 bases, leaving 17 bases between them. The length of the CDR3 is 14 residues. Looked up from germline, CDR1 is MGHDK and CDR2 is SYGVNS.

The chain couples TRBV6-5 to TRBJ2-5; 9 bases agree with TRBD1. CDR3 size: 15 residues. With 0 bases clipped from V and 4 bases from J, the junction kept 3 bases outside the gene matches. The V gene's germline CDR1 is MNHEY and CDR2 SVGAGI. CDR3 in amino acids: CASSYSPGQGETQYF. The DNA for the CDR3 is TGTGCCAGCAGTTACTCCCCGGGACAGGGAGAGACCCAGTACTTC.

The V gene is TRBV28, the J gene TRBJ2-1, with D hard to call. The germline V and J ends were trimmed by 8 bases and 0 bases, with 8 bases remaining between them. Germline V gene sequence: CDR1 MDHEN, CDR2 SYDVKM. CDR3 length equals 13 residues. The CDR3 nucleotides read TGTGCCAGCCCGCCTAGCTCCTACAATGAGCAGTTCTTC. Translating it yields CASPPSSYNEQFF. The whole variable domain, remainder taken from reference TRBV28 and TRBJ2-1, is DVKVTQSSRYLVKRTGEKVFLECVQDMDHENMFWYRQDPGLGLRLIYFSYDVKMKEKGDIPEGYSVSREKKERFSLILESASTNQTSMYLCASPPSSYNEQFFGPGTRLTVL.

In nucleotides, the CDR3 is TGTGCCAGCAGCTTGCAGGGGAGTGGGGCCAACGTCCTGACTTTC. It encodes CASSLQGSGANVLTF. This sequence joins TRBV5-5 and TRBJ2-6, with D possibly being TRBD1 (6 bases). The V end lost 1 base, the J end lost 3 bases, and 8 bases lay between the germline ends. Germline V gene sequence: CDR1 SGHKS, CDR2 YYEKEE (reference sequence). The CDR3 is 15 residues long. The full variable domain, its missing parts supplied by reference TRBV5-5 and TRBJ2-6, is DAGVTQSPTHLIKTRGQQVTLRCSPISGHKSVSWYQQVLGQGPQFIFQYYEKEERGRGNFPDRFSARQFPNYSSELNVNALLLGDSALYLCASSLQGSGANVLTFGAGSRLTVL.

This rearrangement joins TRBV5-1 to TRBJ2-5; D ambiguous. Germline CDR1 reads SGHRS; CDR2 reads YFSETQ. V lost 0 bases and J 4 bases, leaving 4 bases between the germline ends. This CDR3 contains 12 residues. CDR3 sequence reads: CASSLASETQYF. CDR3 coding DNA: TGCGCCAGCAGCTTGGCCTCAGAGACCCAGTACTTC.

The rearrangement uses TRBV19 and TRBJ1-2; 11 bases align to TRBD1. V lost 5 bases to trimming and J lost 4 bases; unmatched junction nucleotides: 12. CDR3 length equals 17 residues. Germline lookup yields CDR1 LNHDA and CDR2 SQIVND (reference sequence). The CDR3, as DNA: TGTGCCAGTAGTCGCCCCGGACAGGGGGCTCACATCTATGGCTACACCTTC. Translating gives CASSRPGQGAHIYGYTF.

This chain uses TRBV5-4 with TRBJ1-3; 7 bases are shared with TRBD1. Germline CDR1 and CDR2: SGHNT and YYREEE (reference sequence). CDR3 length: 16 residues. V lost 4 bases and J lost 0; bases outside the gene matches: 7. The CDR3 loop reads CASSRETGYSGNTIYF. Here the CDR3 DNA reads TGTGCCAGCAGCCGGGAGACAGGGTACTCTGGAAACACCATATATTTT. Using reference TRBV5-4 and TRBJ1-3 for the parts outside the CDR3, the full variable domain is ETGVTQSPTHLIKTRGQQVTLRCSSQSGHNTVSWYQQALGQGPQFIFQYYREEENGRGNFPPRFSGLQFPNYSSELNVNALELDDSALYLCASSRETGYSGNTIYFGEGSWLTVV.

This rearrangement joins TRBV30 to TRBJ1-2; D is undetermined. Trimming took off 3 bases at V and 7 bases at J, with 18 bases between the two ends. The CDR3 has 14 residues. Germline CDR1 is GTSNPN and CDR2 is SVGIG (reference sequence). The CDR3 region is CAWSPLLNRGGYTF. The DNA for the CDR3 is TGTGCCTGGAGCCCCCTCCTTAATAGAGGTGGCTACACCTTC.

This chain uses TRBV6-1 with TRBJ2-7; D may be TRBD2 (6 bases). V shed 1 base and J shed 6 bases, with 10 bases lying between them. CDR3 length: 13 residues. CDR1 is MNHNS, CDR2 SASEGT, per germline. The CDR3 DNA sequence: TGTGCCAGCAGTGAAGGGGGAGGCGGCGAGCAGTACTTC. This sequence encodes CASSEGGGGEQYF.

This chain connects TRBV5-4 to TRBJ2-5, with 7 bases matching TRBD1. Looked up from germline, CDR1 is SGHNT and CDR2 is YYREEE (reference sequence). The CDR3 runs 13 residues. V lost 4 bases to trimming and J lost 4 bases; unmatched junction nucleotides: 4. The CDR3 region is CASSMDRRETQYF. The DNA of the CDR3 is TGTGCCAGCAGCATGGACAGGAGAGAGACCCAGTACTTC.